These 29 T cell receptor beta chains came from one sample sequenced in a study of long-term antiretroviral therapy in people with HIV. The run of the v3.0 immunoSEQ assay was at survey level. The repertoire was sequenced with immunoSEQ multiplex PCR; TCRdb's copy has only in-frame clones and lacks some. The table shows about 29,000 clones, with around nine tenths occurring only once. The sample was unsorted PBMCs, taken roughly 5 years before starting antiretroviral therapy. These receptors were collected from a man over 45 with HIV.

V and J are TRBV2 and TRBJ2-2; 7 nucleotides line up with TRBD2. After removal of 4 bases from V and 3 bases from J, the junction contained 8 bases not matched to a gene. The CDR3 extends over 16 amino acids. Germline assignment: CDR1 SNHLY and CDR2 FYNNEI. Here the CDR3 DNA reads TGTGCCAGCAGTGTTTGGGCTAGCGGCTACACCGGGGAGCTGTTTTTT. This gives the protein CASSVWASGYTGELFF.

The gene calls are TRBV23-1 and TRBJ2-2, with TRBD2 matching over 10 bases. TRBV23-1 has ORF status, its function being uncertain. The ends lost 10 bases at V and 1 base at J; junction bases unmatched: 15. CDR3 length: 18 amino acids. The CDR3 coding sequence is TGCGCCACCATAAGGGCTAGCGGGGGCCTAAAGAACACCGGGGAGCTGTTTTTT. Translation: CATIRASGGLKNTGELFF.

This clone has just a few counts. The CDR3 is CASSLDVNTGELFF. The DNA of the CDR3 is TGTGCCAGCAGCTTGGACGTTAACACCGGGGAGCTGTTTTTT. This chain links TRBV5-4 with TRBJ2-2; D ambiguous. Germline loops: CDR1 SGHNT, CDR2 YYREEE (reference sequence). The CDR3 is 14 residues long. With 0 bases removed from V and 2 bases from J, the gap between germline ends came to 5 bases. Supplemented by reference TRBV5-4 and TRBJ2-2, the full variable domain reads ETGVTQSPTHLIKTRGQQVTLRCSSQSGHNTVSWYQQALGQGPQFIFQYYREEENGRGNFPPRFSGLQFPNYSSELNVNALELDDSALYLCASSLDVNTGELFFGEGSRLTVL.

The chain is built from TRBV15 and TRBJ2-1; D might be TRBD1 or TRBD2, each matching 5 bases. This CDR3 is built from 16 residues. Germline CDR1 LNHNV, CDR2 YYDKDF (reference sequence). V lost 1 base and J lost 4, with 14 bases in between. CDR3 bases: TGTGCCACCAGCAGAGTGTCGTGGGACCTATACAATGAGCAGTTCTTC. It codes for CATSRVSWDLYNEQFF.

The genes are TRBV4-2 and TRBJ2-2, with D unclear. V dropped 0 bases and J dropped 0 bases, with 11 bases sitting between them. Germline CDR1 and CDR2: LGHNA and YNFKEQ. The CDR3 is 17 amino acids. The CDR3, as DNA: TGTGCCAGCAGCCAAGAGGTTTTCGGAACGAACACCGGGGAGCTGTTTTTT. It encodes CASSQEVFGTNTGELFF.

The V and J genes are TRBV11-1 and TRBJ1-1; D unclear. This CDR3 comprises 15 residues. Trimming pared 2 bases from V and 1 base from J, leaving 11 bases between. Germline CDR1 and CDR2: SGHAT and FQDESV (reference sequence). The DNA for the CDR3 is TGTGCCAGCAGCTTATGGGCCAGGCCGAACACTGAAGCTTTCTTT. As protein: CASSLWARPNTEAFF.

The V gene is TRBV7-3, the J gene TRBJ1-2, with D unclear. Per the germline V gene, CDR1 is SGHTA and CDR2 is FQGTGA. V was shortened by 5 bases and J by 8 bases, with 15 bases between the two germline ends. The CDR3 runs 13 residues. The CDR3 coding sequence is TGTGCCAGCAGCCCCAGCGTCCTGCAGGGCTACACCTTC. Amino acid sequence: CASSPSVLQGYTF.

The chain has TRBV5-6 and TRBJ2-7; 9 positions agree with TRBD1. Per the germline V gene, CDR1 is SGHDT and CDR2 is YYEEEE. This CDR3 has 17 residues. The V and J ends lost 1 base and 3 bases, in that order; junction bases with no gene match: 11. CDR3 in amino acids: CASSLYRGQGRYYEQYF. DNA for the CDR3: TGTGCCAGCAGCTTGTATAGGGGACAGGGCAGATACTACGAGCAGTACTTC.

The chain links TRBV27 to TRBJ1-1, with D perhaps matching TRBD1 (5 bases). The V and J ends lost 2 bases and 0 bases respectively, with 10 bases between them. The V gene's germline CDR1 is MNHEY and CDR2 SMNVEV (reference sequence). The CDR3 totals 15 residues. CDR3 protein: CASSLGGIMNTEAFF. The CDR3 DNA reads as TGTGCCAGCAGTTTAGGGGGGATTATGAACACTGAAGCTTTCTTT.

V gene TRBV5-1 combines with J gene TRBJ1-1, with D possibly being TRBD1 (5 bases). The V and J ends lost 0 bases and 5 bases respectively, with 14 bases between them. Per germline, CDR1 SGHRS and CDR2 YFSETQ. The CDR3 is 15 amino acids. The CDR3 here is CASSLAGRGGTEAFF. CDR3 sequence (DNA): TGCGCCAGCAGCTTGGCCGGGAGGGGAGGGACTGAAGCTTTCTTT. The full variable domain, its missing parts supplied by reference TRBV5-1 and TRBJ1-1, is KAGVTQTPRYLIKTRGQQVTLSCSPISGHRSVSWYQQTPGQGLQFLFEYFSETQRNKGNFPGRFSGRQFSNSRSEMNVSTLELGDSALYLCASSLAGRGGTEAFFGQGTRLTVV.

The genes are TRBV5-1 and TRBJ2-7, with 10 bases lining up with TRBD1. In germline, CDR1 is SGHRS, CDR2 YFSETQ. This CDR3 comprises 17 residues. The V segment lost 0 bases and the J segment 5 bases; nucleotides outside the gene matches: 11. In DNA form, the CDR3 reads TGCGCCAGCAGCTTGGGGTTCCAGACAGGGGGCCTCGACGAGCAGTACTTC. Translating gives CASSLGFQTGGLDEQYF.

This chain joins TRBV6-5 and TRBJ2-1, with D perhaps being TRBD1 or TRBD2 (5 bases each). CDR3 length: 14 residues. Germline CDR1 reads MNHEY; CDR2 reads SVGAGI. V lost 5 bases and J lost 4, with 12 bases in between. The DNA for the CDR3 is TGTGCCAGCAGTACCGGGACCCAATACAATGAGCAGTTCTTC. Translation gives CASSTGTQYNEQFF.

In this sample, this clone turned up once. The V gene is TRBV5-1, the J gene TRBJ1-2; perhaps TRBD1 as D (5 bases). Per the germline V gene, CDR1 is SGHRS and CDR2 is YFSETQ. This CDR3 comprises 14 residues. Deletions cut 4 bases from V and 2 bases from J, with 12 bases between. The CDR3 region has the DNA TGCGCCAGCAGCGCTGACAGAAGCAACTATGGCTACACCTTC. Its protein product is CASSADRSNYGYTF. Combining the CDR3 with reference TRBV5-1 and TRBJ1-2 gives the whole variable domain KAGVTQTPRYLIKTRGQQVTLSCSPISGHRSVSWYQQTPGQGLQFLFEYFSETQRNKGNFPGRFSGRQFSNSRSEMNVSTLELGDSALYLCASSADRSNYGYTFGSGTRLTVV.

The V gene is TRBV12-5, the J gene TRBJ2-1; D uncertain. V was shortened by 2 bases and J by 3 bases, with 5 bases between the two germline ends. Germline assignment: CDR1 LGHNT and CDR2 FRNRAP. The CDR3 contains 13 residues. The CDR3, as DNA: TGTGCTAGTGGTTTGTCCAGCTACAATGAGCAGTTCTTC. Encoded protein: CASGLSSYNEQFF.

The V gene is TRBV29-1, the J gene TRBJ2-5, with TRBD1 matching 9 bases. The ends lost 7 bases at V and 5 bases at J; junction bases unmatched: 14. The germline CDR1 and CDR2 sequences are SQVTM and ANQGSEA. The CDR3 is made up of 15 amino acids. The CDR3 sequence: CSALGWTGVWETQYF. For the CDR3, the DNA is TGCAGCGCCCTAGGGTGGACAGGGGTATGGGAGACCCAGTACTTC.

The chain links TRBV10-1 to TRBJ2-1, with 13 bases lining up with TRBD2. Germline CDR1 and CDR2: WNHNN and SYGVQD (reference sequence). V gave up 6 bases and J gave up 6 bases; unmatched junction bases: 5. The CDR3 length is 15 residues. The CDR3 protein is CASSRLAGGSNEQFF. In DNA form, the CDR3 reads TGCGCCAGCAGCCGACTAGCGGGGGGTTCCAATGAGCAGTTCTTC.

This clone was counted only a few times. The chain is built from TRBV28 and TRBJ1-2; 9 positions match TRBD1. The CDR3 spans 14 residues. The germline gives CDR1 MDHEN, CDR2 SYDVKM. Germline trimming cut 0 bases from V and 8 bases from J; bases unmatched to any gene: 4. CDR3 loop: CASSLWGTGSGYTF. In nucleotides, the CDR3 is TGTGCCAGCAGTTTATGGGGGACAGGGAGCGGCTACACCTTC.

This chain joins TRBV5-5 and TRBJ2-5; D is undetermined. V was pared by 1 base and J by 5 bases, with 12 bases between. The CDR3 totals 14 residues. Germline CDR1 and CDR2: SGHKS and YYEKEE (reference sequence). This CDR3 is CASSLLLGWETQYF. The CDR3, as DNA: TGTGCCAGCAGCTTGTTACTGGGTTGGGAGACCCAGTACTTC.

The V gene is TRBV7-2, the J gene TRBJ1-5; unclear D gene. This CDR3 is built from 15 residues. Germline assignment: CDR1 SGHTA and CDR2 FQGNSA. Trimming took 5 bases from V and 0 from J, leaving 11 bases between them. The CDR3 DNA follows: TGTGCCAGCAGCCCGGAGAGTACTAGCAATCAGCCCCAGCATTTT. It encodes CASSPESTSNQPQHF.

V usage is TRBV4-3 and J usage is TRBJ2-7, with TRBD2 as a possible D gene (6 bases). This CDR3 region has 15 residues. The V gene lost 0 bases and the J gene lost 4 bases, with 13 bases spanning the gap. Germline V gives CDR1 LGHNA, CDR2 YSLEER. DNA for the CDR3: TGCGCCAGCAGCCAAGACCGGGACTTACTTTACGAGCAGTACTTC. It translates to CASSQDRDLLYEQYF.

This chain connects TRBV6-1 to TRBJ1-2; the D gene is possibly TRBD1 (6 bases). This CDR3 has 15 amino acids. In germline, CDR1 is MNHNS, CDR2 SASEGT. V was clipped by 3 bases and J by 6 bases, with 17 bases between them. In nucleotides, the CDR3 is TGTGCCAGCAGTGAGTTTTTGGTGGGGGCACATGGCTACACCTTC. This gives the protein CASSEFLVGAHGYTF.

The V and J genes are TRBV6-5 and TRBJ1-1; the D gene is possibly TRBD1 (5 bases). In germline, CDR1 is MNHEY, CDR2 SVGAGI. The ends were cut back, 0 bases at V and 2 bases at J, with 13 bases in the middle. The CDR3 loop spans 16 amino acids. The CDR3 nucleotides are TGTGCCAGCAGTTACTCGAGGTTGGGGGTTAACACTGAAGCTTTCTTT. This encodes CASSYSRLGVNTEAFF.

This chain links TRBV29-1 with TRBJ1-5; D ambiguous. The CDR3 spans 12 residues. The V gene's germline CDR1 is SQVTM and CDR2 ANQGSEA. Trimming removed 7 bases at V and 0 bases at J, with 7 bases between. CDR3 sequence: CSAADSNQPQHF. In DNA, the CDR3 is TGCAGCGCTGCAGATAGCAATCAGCCCCAGCATTTT.

The V call is TRBV9, the J call TRBJ2-7, with a possible D match to TRBD1 (5 bases). The V and J ends lost 7 bases and 4 bases respectively, with 12 bases between them. The germline V gene has CDR1 SGDLS and CDR2 YYNGEE. The CDR3 runs to 12 residues. As DNA, the CDR3 is TGTGCCAGCTCCAGGGATACTTACGAGCAGTACTTC. As protein: CASSRDTYEQYF.

The V gene is TRBV25-1, the J gene TRBJ2-1, with 10 bases identical to TRBD2. The trim removed 6 bases at V and 5 bases at J, leaving 4 bases unmatched. Germline CDR1 reads MGHDK; CDR2 reads SYGVNS. This CDR3 contains 14 residues. The CDR3 nucleotides read TGTGCCAGCAGAAAGCGGGAGGGCCACAATGAGCAGTTCTTC. This gives the protein CASRKREGHNEQFF.

The chain uses TRBV6-5 and TRBJ1-2, with D perhaps TRBD1 (5 bases). The CDR3 contains 15 residues. Trimming took 5 bases from V and 3 from J, leaving 16 bases between them. Germline lookup yields CDR1 MNHEY and CDR2 SVGAGI. DNA of the CDR3: TGTGCCAGCAGTGGAGTCGGGGGATCATACTATGGCTACACCTTC. Translating gives CASSGVGGSYYGYTF.

V and J are TRBV10-3 and TRBJ2-1, with D maybe TRBD1 (5 bases). V lost 0 bases to trimming and J lost 0 bases, with 12 bases between them. This CDR3 contains 17 residues. Germline loops: CDR1 ENHRY, CDR2 SYGVKD. The CDR3 DNA reads as TGTGCCATCAGTGAGTCCAGGCTAGGGGACTCCTACAATGAGCAGTTCTTC. Encoded protein: CAISESRLGDSYNEQFF.

The CDR3: CAISESLVSPGLPTDTQYF. The CDR3 DNA sequence: TGTGCCATCAGTGAGTCGTTGGTTAGTCCGGGACTTCCCACAGATACGCAGTATTTT. The V call is TRBV10-3, the J call TRBJ2-3, with D perhaps TRBD2 (6 bases). Germline V gene sequence: CDR1 ENHRY, CDR2 SYGVKD. Deletions cut 0 bases from V and 2 bases from J, with 21 bases between. The CDR3 is 19 residues long.

V is TRBV6-6 and J is TRBJ1-2, with D hard to call. In germline, CDR1 is MNHNY, CDR2 SVGAGI (reference sequence). The V end lost 0 bases, the J end lost 7 bases, and 6 bases lay between the germline ends. This CDR3 has 12 amino acids. CDR3 residues: CASSYSGRGYTF. The CDR3 coding sequence is TGTGCCAGCAGTTACTCCGGGCGTGGCTACACCTTC.